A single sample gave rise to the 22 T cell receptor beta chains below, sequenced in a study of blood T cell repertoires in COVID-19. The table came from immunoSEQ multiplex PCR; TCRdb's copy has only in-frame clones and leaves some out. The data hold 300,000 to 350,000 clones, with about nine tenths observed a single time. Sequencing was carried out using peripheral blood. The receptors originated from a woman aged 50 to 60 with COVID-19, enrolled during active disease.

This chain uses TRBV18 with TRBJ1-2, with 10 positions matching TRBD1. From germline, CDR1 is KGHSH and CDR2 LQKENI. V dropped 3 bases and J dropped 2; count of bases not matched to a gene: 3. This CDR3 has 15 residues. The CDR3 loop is CASSPTGQGNYGYTF. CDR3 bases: TGTGCCAGCTCACCTACGGGACAGGGGAACTATGGCTACACCTTC.

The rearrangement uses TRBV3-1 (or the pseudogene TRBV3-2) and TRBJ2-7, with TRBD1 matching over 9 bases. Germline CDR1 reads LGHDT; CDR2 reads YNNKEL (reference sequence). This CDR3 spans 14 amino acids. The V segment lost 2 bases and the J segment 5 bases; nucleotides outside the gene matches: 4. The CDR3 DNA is TGTGCCAGCAGCCAATCGGGACAGGGCGACGAGCAGTACTTC. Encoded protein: CASSQSGQGDEQYF.

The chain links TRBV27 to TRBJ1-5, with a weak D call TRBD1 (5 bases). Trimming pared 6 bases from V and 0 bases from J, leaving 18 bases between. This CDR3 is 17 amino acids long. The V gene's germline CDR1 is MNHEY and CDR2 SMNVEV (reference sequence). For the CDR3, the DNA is TGTGCCAGCAGCCCTAGGACCCGACAGACTAGCAATCAGCCCCAGCATTTT. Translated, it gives CASSPRTRQTSNQPQHF.

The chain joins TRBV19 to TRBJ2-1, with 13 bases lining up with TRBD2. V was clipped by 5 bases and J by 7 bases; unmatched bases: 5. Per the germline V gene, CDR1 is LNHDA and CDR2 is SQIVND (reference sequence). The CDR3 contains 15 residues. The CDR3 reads CASSATSGRRNEQFF. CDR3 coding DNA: TGTGCCAGTAGTGCGACTAGCGGGAGGAGAAATGAGCAGTTCTTC. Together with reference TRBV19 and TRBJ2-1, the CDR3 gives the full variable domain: DGGITQSPKYLFRKEGQNVTLSCEQNLNHDAMYWYRQDPGQGLRLIYYSQIVNDFQKGDIAEGYSVSREKKESFPLTVTSAQKNPTAFYLCASSATSGRRNEQFFGPGTRLTVL.

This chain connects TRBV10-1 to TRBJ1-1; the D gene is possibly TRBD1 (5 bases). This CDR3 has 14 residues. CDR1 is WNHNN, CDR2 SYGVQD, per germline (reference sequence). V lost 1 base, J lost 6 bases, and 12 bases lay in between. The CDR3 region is CASSEYTRGSEAFF. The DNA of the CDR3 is TGCGCCAGCAGTGAGTATACGCGGGGGTCTGAAGCTTTCTTT.

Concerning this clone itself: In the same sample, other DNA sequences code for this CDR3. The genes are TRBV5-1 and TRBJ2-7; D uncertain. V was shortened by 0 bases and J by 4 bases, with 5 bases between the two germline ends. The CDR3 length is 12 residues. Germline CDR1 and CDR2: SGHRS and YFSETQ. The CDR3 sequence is CASSLDGYEQYF. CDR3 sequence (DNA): TGCGCCAGCAGCTTGGACGGGTACGAGCAGTACTTC. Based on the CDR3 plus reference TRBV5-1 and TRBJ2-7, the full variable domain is KAGVTQTPRYLIKTRGQQVTLSCSPISGHRSVSWYQQTPGQGLQFLFEYFSETQRNKGNFPGRFSGRQFSNSRSEMNVSTLELGDSALYLCASSLDGYEQYFGPGTRLTVT.

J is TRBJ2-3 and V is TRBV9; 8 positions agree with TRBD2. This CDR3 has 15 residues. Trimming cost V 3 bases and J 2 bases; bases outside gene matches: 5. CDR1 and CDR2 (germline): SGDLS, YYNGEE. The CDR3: CASSASGSNTDTQYF. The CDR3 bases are TGTGCCAGCAGCGCCAGCGGGAGCAACACAGATACGCAGTATTTT. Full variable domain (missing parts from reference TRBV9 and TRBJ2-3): DSGVTQTPKHLITATGQRVTLRCSPRSGDLSVYWYQQSLDQGLQFLIQYYNGEERAKGNILERFSAQQFPDLHSELNLSSLELGDSALYFCASSASGSNTDTQYFGPGTRLTVL.

This chain's CDR3 is CAALGGAGNSPLHF. In nucleotides, the CDR3 is TGTGCCGCCTTGGGGGGGGCAGGGAATTCACCCCTCCACTTT. The V and J genes are TRBV30 and TRBJ1-6; D perhaps matches TRBD1 (6 bases). The CDR3 spans 14 residues. Germline V gene data show CDR1 as GTSNPN and CDR2 as SVGIG (reference sequence). Trimming took 8 bases from V and 7 from J, leaving 18 bases between them.

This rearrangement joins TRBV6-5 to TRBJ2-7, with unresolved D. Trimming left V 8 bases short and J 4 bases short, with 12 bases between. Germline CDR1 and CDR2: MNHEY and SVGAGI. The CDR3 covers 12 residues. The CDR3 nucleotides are TGTGCCAGCTCTCCGACACCTTACGAGCAGTACTTC. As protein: CASSPTPYEQYF.

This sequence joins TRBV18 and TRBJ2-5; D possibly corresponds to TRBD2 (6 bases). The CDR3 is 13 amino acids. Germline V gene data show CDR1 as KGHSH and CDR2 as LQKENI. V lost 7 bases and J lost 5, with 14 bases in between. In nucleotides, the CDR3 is TGTGCCAGCTTATCAACGGGAGACGAGACCCAGTACTTC. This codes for CASLSTGDETQYF.

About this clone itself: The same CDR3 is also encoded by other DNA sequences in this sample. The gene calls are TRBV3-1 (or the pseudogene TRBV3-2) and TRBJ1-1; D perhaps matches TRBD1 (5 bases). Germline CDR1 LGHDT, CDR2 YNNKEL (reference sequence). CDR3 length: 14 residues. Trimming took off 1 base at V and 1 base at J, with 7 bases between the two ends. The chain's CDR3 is CASSQGQGNTEAFF. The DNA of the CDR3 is TGTGCCAGCAGCCAAGGGCAGGGGAACACTGAAGCTTTCTTT.

CDR3 protein: CASRATSGEAGEQYF. For the CDR3, the DNA is TGTGCCAGCAGAGCCACTAGCGGGGAAGCGGGGGAGCAGTACTTC. The chain employs TRBV2 and TRBJ2-7, with TRBD2 identical over 10 bases. The CDR3 covers 15 residues. CDR1 is SNHLY, CDR2 FYNNEI, per germline. Trimming at V came to 6 bases and at J to 7 bases, leaving 12 bases not matched to a gene.

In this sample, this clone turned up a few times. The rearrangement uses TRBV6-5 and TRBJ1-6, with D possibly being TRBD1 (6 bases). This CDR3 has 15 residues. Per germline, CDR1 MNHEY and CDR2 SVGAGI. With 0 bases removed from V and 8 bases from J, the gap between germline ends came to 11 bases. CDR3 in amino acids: CASSYSQGKYSPLHF. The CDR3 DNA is TGTGCCAGCAGTTACTCGCAGGGGAAGTATTCACCCCTCCACTTT.

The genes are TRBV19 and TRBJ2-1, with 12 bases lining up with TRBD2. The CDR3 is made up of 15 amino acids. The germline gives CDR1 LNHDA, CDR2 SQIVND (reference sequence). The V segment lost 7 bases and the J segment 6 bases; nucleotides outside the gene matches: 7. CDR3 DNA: TGTGCCAGTATCTCTAGCGGGAGGGCTCTCAATGAGCAGTTCTTC. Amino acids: CASISSGRALNEQFF.

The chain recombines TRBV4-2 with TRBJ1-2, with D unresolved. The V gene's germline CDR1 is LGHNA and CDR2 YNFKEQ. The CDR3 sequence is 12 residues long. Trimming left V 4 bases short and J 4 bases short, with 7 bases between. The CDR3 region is CASSPEGYGYTF. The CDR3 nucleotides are TGTGCCAGCAGCCCTGAGGGCTATGGCTACACCTTC.

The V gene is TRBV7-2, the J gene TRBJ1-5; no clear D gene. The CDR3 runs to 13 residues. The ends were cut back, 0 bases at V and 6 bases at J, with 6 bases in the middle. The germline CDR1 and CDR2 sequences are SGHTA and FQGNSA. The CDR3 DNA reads TGTGCCAGCAGCTTAGCTGGGAGTCAGCCCCAGCATTTT. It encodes CASSLAGSQPQHF.

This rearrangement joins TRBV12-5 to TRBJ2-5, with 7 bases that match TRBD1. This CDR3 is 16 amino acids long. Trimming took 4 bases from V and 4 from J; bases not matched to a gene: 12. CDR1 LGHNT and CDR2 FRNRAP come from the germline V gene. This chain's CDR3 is CASGSPGTAVRETQYF. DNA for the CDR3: TGTGCTAGTGGTTCCCCCGGGACAGCCGTACGAGAGACCCAGTACTTC.

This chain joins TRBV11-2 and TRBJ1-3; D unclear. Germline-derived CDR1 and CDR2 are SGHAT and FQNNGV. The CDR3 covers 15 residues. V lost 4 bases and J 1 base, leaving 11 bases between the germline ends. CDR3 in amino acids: CASSYTRGSGNTIYF. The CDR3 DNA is TGTGCCAGCAGCTATACCCGGGGTTCTGGAAACACCATATATTTT.

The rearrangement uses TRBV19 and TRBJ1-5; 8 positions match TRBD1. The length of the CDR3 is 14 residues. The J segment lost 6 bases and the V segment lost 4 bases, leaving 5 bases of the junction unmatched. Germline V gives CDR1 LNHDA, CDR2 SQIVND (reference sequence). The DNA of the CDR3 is TGTGCCAGTAGTAAAGGACAGGGAGGTCAGCCCCAGCATTTT. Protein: CASSKGQGGQPQHF.

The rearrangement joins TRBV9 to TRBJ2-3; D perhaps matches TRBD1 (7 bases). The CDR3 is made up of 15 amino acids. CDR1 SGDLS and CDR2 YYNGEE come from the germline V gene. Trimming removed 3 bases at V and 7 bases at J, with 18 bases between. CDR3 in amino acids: CASSGSGGDRNTQYF. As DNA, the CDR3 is TGTGCCAGCAGCGGGTCCGGCGGGGACAGAAATACGCAGTATTTT.

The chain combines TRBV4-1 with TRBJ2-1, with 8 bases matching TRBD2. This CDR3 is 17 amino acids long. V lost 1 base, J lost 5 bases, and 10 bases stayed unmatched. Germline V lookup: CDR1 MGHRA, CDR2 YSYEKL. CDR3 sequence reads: CASSQVSRGAGDNEQFF. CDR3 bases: TGCGCCAGCAGCCAAGTATCGAGGGGAGCGGGAGACAATGAGCAGTTCTTC.

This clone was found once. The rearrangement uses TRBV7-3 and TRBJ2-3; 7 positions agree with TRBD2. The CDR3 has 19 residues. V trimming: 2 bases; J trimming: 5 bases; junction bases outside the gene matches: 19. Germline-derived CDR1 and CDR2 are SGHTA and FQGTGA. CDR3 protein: CASSLFAGIGIGGRDTQYF. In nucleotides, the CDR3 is TGTGCCAGCAGCTTATTCGCCGGGATTGGGATTGGCGGGAGAGATACGCAGTATTTT.